A selection of T cell receptor beta chains follows, all from one sample in a study of radiation and T cells in renal cell carcinoma. This table comes from immunoSEQ multiplex PCR, and its TCRdb copy is limited to in-frame clones, with some not included. The sample contains more than 65,000 clones, around 85% of which appear only once. The specimen was blood, collected from a patient whose treatment included radiotherapy and nephrectomy. These receptors were collected from a woman aged 45-60 years with renal cell carcinoma. CDR3s include the opening cysteine and the closing phenylalanine or tryptophan. The order of the fields is V gene, clone size, D gene, J gene, CDR3 protein, CDR3 DNA. The D gene is left open where the match is weak. Expanded clones get a size class; other rows say once, few or many, or leave the size out.

TRBV19	.	TRBD1	TRBJ1-2	CASRTGKNYGYTF	TGTGCCTCAAGGACAGGCAAAAACTATGGCTACACCTTC
TRBV29-1	few	.	TRBJ1-1	CSAYLNTEAFF	TGCAGCGCTTACCTGAACACTGAAGCTTTCTTT
TRBV5-6	few	.	TRBJ2-7	CASSYYLYEQYF	TGTGCCAGCAGCTACTATCTCTACGAGCAGTACTTC
TRBV5-4	.	TRBD1	TRBJ1-1	CASSPDRGLGAFF	TGTGCCAGCAGCCCGGACAGGGGGCTCGGAGCTTTCTTT
TRBV28	once	.	TRBJ1-1	CASSKGTEAFF	TGTGCCAGCAGTAAGGGAACTGAAGCTTTCTTT
TRBV28	.	.	TRBJ1-6	CASTAAGFDNSPLHF	TGTGCCAGCACCGCAGCTGGCTTTGATAATTCACCCCTCCACTTT
TRBV6-5	.	TRBD2	TRBJ2-1	CASSQSGRPSHGQFF	TGTGCCAGCAGTCAGAGCGGGAGGCCCTCTCACGGGCAGTTCTTC
TRBV11-3	.	.	TRBJ2-1	CASSYGSSSYNEQFF	TGTGCCAGCAGCTATGGGTCGAGCTCCTACAATGAGCAGTTCTTC
TRBV18	.	.	TRBJ2-7	CASSPGSRDLYEQYF	TGTGCCAGCTCGCCGGGGAGCAGGGATCTCTACGAGCAGTACTTC
TRBV28	few	.	TRBJ1-5	CATLHLDRKGQPQHF	TGTGCCACCTTACACCTGGACAGAAAGGGTCAGCCCCAGCATTTT
TRBV5-1	once	.	TRBJ2-7	CASSLEGQIYEQYF	TGCGCCAGCAGCTTGGAAGGCCAGATCTACGAGCAGTACTTC
TRBV5-1	.	TRBD1	TRBJ1-1	CASSSGTGITEAFF	TGCGCCAGCAGCTCCGGGACAGGGATCACTGAAGCTTTCTTT
TRBV19	.	TRBD1	TRBJ1-2	CASRTRTGEPNYGYTF	TGTGCCAGTAGAACCCGAACAGGGGAGCCTAACTATGGCTACACCTTC
TRBV27	.	.	TRBJ2-1	CASSLVRGAGEQFF	TGTGCCAGCAGTTTGGTTCGGGGGGCGGGTGAGCAGTTCTTC
TRBV7-2	.	.	TRBJ1-4	CASSLEGGRHEKLFF	TGTGCCAGCAGCTTAGAGGGAGGGCGGCATGAAAAACTGTTTTTT
TRBV21-1	.	.	TRBJ2-1	CASSKTNGEVQFF	TGTGCCAGCAGCAAAACTAATGGGGAGGTTCAGTTCTTC
TRBV29-1	.	.	TRBJ2-7	CSVGQRSSYEQYF	TGCAGCGTCGGACAGCGCAGCTCCTACGAGCAGTACTTC
TRBV15	.	.	TRBJ1-2	CATSREGGDGYTF	TGTGCCACCAGCAGAGAAGGGGGGGATGGCTACACCTTC
TRBV7-8	.	.	TRBJ2-6	CASSLEGAGANVLTF	TGTGCCAGCAGCTTAGAGGGGGCTGGGGCCAACGTCCTGACTTTC
TRBV7-2	.	TRBD1	TRBJ1-4	CASSPGQGANEKLFF	TGTGCCAGCAGCCCGGGACAGGGGGCTAATGAAAAACTGTTTTTT
TRBV7-2	.	.	TRBJ2-2	CASSWRGGNGELFF	TGTGCCAGCAGCTGGAGAGGGGGGAACGGGGAGCTGTTTTTT
TRBV15	.	.	TRBJ1-1	CATSRAGGLNTEAFF	TGTGCCACCAGCAGAGCTGGGGGTCTGAACACTGAAGCTTTCTTT
TRBV18	.	.	TRBJ1-1	CASSPGGQNTEAFF	TGTGCCAGCTCACCAGGGGGGCAGAACACTGAAGCTTTCTTT